The clone carrying this T cell receptor beta chain is labeled medium-sized (0.01 to 0.1%). The antigen remains unidentified. In the authors' workflow: Across clinicopathological groups, CDR3 differences served as the basis for building a distant-metastasis classifier for papillary thyroid cancer. TCRdb reanalyzed the PCR reads via MiXCR. None of the V and J calls come from the authors' own analysis; TCRdb made them. This table has around 13,000 clones, 23% appearing once. No patient received treatment before thyroid surgery. These data originate in a study of metastatic and nonmetastatic thyroid tumors. Across the study: The authors compared repertoires across blood and tumor or nodule tissue from malignant and benign thyroid patients. Broader study findings: Relative to benign nodules, malignant thyroid tumors were reportedly characterized by significantly elevated TCR beta diversity in blood and tumor.

Germline V gene lookup returns CDR1 SGHRS and CDR2 YFSETQ. There are 13 residues in the CDR3. The V gene lost 4 bases and the J gene lost 0 bases, with 7 bases spanning the gap. Sequencing was done on a sample of adjacent normal tissue. The V gene is TRBV5-1, the J gene TRBJ1-2; D ambiguous. This clonotype was obtained from a female donor with papillary thyroid cancer or a benign thyroid nodule (not recorded which). Some clones in this sample may be carry-over from other donors' samples. The CDR3 bases are TGCGCCAGCAGCAGCGGGACTAACTATGGCTACACCTTC. Translating it yields CASSSGTNYGYTF.